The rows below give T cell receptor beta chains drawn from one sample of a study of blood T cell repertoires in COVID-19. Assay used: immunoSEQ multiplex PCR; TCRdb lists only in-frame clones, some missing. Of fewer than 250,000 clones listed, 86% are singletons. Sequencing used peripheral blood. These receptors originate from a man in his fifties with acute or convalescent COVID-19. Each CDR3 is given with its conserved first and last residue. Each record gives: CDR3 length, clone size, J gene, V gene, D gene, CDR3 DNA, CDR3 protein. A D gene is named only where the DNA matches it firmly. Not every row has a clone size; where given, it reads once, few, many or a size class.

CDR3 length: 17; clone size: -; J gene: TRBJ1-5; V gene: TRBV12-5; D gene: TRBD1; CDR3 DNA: TGTGCTAGTGGTTTGCCCCGGACAGGTGGGATGGATCAGCCCCAGCATTTT; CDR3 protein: CASGLPRTGGMDQPQHF
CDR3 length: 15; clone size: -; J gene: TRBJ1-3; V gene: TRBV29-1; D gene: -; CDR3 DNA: TGCAGCGTTGTTACAGGACCGAGCTCTGGAAACACCATATATTTT; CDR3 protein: CSVVTGPSSGNTIYF
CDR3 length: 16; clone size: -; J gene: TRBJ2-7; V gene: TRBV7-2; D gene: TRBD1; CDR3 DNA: TGTGCCAGCAGCTTAGCGGGGTCAGGGGGCATCTACGAGCAGTACTTC; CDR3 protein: CASSLAGSGGIYEQYF
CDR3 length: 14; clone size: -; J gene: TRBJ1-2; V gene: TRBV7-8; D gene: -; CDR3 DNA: TGTGCCAGCAGCTTAGATAACAGCAACTATGGCTACACCTTC; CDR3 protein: CASSLDNSNYGYTF
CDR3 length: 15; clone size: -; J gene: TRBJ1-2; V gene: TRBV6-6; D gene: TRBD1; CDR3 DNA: TGTGCCAGCAGTACGGGACAGGGAACGACCTATGGCTACACCTTC; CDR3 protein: CASSTGQGTTYGYTF
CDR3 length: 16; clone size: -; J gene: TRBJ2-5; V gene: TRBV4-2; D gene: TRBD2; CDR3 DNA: TGTGCCAGCAGCCATGCGCGGACTAGTGCGCGTGGGACCCAGTACTTC; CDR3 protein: CASSHARTSARGTQYF
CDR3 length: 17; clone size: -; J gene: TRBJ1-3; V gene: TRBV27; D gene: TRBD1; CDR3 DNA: TGTGCCAGCAGTCCGACAGGGACATTAGCTGCTGGAAACACCATATATTTT; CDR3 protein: CASSPTGTLAAGNTIYF
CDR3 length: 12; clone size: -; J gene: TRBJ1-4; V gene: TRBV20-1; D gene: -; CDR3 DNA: TGCAGTGCTAGTCCCGGTAATGAAAAACTGTTTTTT; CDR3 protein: CSASPGNEKLFF
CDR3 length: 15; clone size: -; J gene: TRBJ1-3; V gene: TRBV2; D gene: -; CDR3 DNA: TGTGCCAGCAGTAATCAGGGGATGTCTGGAAACACCATATATTTT; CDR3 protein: CASSNQGMSGNTIYF
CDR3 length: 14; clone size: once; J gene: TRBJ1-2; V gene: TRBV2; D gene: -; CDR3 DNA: TGTGCCAGCAGTGATGAGGCAGGGCCCTATGGCTACACCTTC; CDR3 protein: CASSDEAGPYGYTF
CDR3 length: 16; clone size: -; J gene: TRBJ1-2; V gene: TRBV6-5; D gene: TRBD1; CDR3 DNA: TGTGCCAGCAGTTACGGGGGCGCGGGACAGATCTATGGCTACACCTTC; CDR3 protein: CASSYGGAGQIYGYTF
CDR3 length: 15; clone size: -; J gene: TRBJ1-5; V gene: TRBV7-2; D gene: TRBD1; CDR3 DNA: TGTGCCAGCAGACCCGGGACAGGGCTCAATCAGCCCCAGCATTTT; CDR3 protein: CASRPGTGLNQPQHF
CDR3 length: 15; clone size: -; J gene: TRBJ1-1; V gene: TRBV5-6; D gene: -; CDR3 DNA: TGTGCCAGCAGCTTGGGCGGGCTGACGAACACTGAAGCTTTCTTT; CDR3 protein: CASSLGGLTNTEAFF
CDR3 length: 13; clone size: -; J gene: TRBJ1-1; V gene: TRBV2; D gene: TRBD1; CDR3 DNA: TGTGCCAGCAGACCCGGACAGGGGTCTGAAGCTTTCTTT; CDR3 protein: CASRPGQGSEAFF
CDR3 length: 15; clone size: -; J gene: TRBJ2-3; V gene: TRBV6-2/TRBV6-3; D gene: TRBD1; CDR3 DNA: TGTGCCAGCAGTGATGGACAGGGAAACACAGATACGCAGTATTTT; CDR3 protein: CASSDGQGNTDTQYF
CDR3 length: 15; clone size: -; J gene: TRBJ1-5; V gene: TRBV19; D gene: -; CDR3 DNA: TGTGCCAGTAGTATGGAGGTCGGAGGCAATCAGCCCCAGCATTTT; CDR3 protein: CASSMEVGGNQPQHF
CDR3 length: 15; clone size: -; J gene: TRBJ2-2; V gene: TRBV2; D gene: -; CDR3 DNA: TGTGCCAGCACTGGACAGACGATGAACACCGGGGAGCTGTTTTTT; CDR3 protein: CASTGQTMNTGELFF
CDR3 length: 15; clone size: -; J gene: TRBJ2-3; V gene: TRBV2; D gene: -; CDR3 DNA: TGTGCCAGCGGGCGGCTAGCAGTCAACACAGATACGCAGTATTTT; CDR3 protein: CASGRLAVNTDTQYF
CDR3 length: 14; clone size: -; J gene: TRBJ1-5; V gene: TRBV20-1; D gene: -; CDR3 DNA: TGCAGTGCTAGTAGGAGGGGAAACAATCAGCCCCAGCATTTT; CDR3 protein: CSASRRGNNQPQHF
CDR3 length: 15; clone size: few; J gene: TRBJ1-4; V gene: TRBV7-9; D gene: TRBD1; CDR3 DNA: TGTGCCAGCAGCAAGGACAGGGGAACTAATGAAAAACTGTTTTTT; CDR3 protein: CASSKDRGTNEKLFF
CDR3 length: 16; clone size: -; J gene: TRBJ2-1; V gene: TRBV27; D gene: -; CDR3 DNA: TGTGCCAGCAGTTTATCGGGCCAGAGCTCCTACAATGAGCAGTTCTTC; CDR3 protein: CASSLSGQSSYNEQFF
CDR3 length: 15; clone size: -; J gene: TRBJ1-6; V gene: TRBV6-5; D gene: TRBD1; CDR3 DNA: TGTGCCAGCAGTTACCGGGACAGGGGAATCTCACCCCTCCACTTT; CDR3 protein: CASSYRDRGISPLHF
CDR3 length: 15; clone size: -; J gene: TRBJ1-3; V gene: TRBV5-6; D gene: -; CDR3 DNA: TGTGCCAGCAGCTGGGGACATGGGGCCTCGAACACCATATATTTT; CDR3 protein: CASSWGHGASNTIYF
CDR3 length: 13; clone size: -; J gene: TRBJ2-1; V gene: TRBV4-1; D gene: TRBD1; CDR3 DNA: TGCGCCAGCAGCGATAGCCAGGGGGATGAGCAGTTCTTC; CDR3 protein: CASSDSQGDEQFF
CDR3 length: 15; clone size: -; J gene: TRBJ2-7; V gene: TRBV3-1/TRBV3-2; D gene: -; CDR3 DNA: TGTGCCAGCAGCCAAGGTAGCACTAGTTCCTACGAGCAGTACTTC; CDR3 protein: CASSQGSTSSYEQYF
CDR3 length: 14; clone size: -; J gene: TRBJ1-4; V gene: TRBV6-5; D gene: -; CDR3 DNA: TGTGCCAGCAGAGCAGGGCACGCTAATGAAAAACTGTTTTTT; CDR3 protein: CASRAGHANEKLFF
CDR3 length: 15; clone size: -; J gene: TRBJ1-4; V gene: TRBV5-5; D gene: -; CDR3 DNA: TGTGCCAGCAGCGATCACATGCTCGCTAATGAAAAACTGTTTTTT; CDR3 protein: CASSDHMLANEKLFF
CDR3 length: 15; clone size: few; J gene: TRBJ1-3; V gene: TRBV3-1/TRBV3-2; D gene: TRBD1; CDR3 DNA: TGTGCCAGCAGCCAAGGGACAGGGACCGGAAACACCATATATTTT; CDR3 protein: CASSQGTGTGNTIYF
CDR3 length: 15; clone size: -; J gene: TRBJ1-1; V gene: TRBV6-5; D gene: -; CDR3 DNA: TGTGCCAGCAGTTACTCAGTAGGGGTTAGGACTGAAGCTTTCTTT; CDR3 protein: CASSYSVGVRTEAFF
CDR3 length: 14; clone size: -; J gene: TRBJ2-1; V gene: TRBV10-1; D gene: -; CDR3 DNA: TGCGCCAGCAGTGAGTCTATTTCCTACAATGAGCAGTTCTTC; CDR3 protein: CASSESISYNEQFF
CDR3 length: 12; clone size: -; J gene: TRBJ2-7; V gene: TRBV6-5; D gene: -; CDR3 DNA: TGTGCCAGCGAGAGAGGGACCTACGAGCAGTACTTC; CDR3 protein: CASERGTYEQYF
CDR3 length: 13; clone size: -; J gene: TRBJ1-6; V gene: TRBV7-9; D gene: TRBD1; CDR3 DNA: TGTGCCAGCAGCTTGGACAGGGTTTCACCCCTCCACTTT; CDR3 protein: CASSLDRVSPLHF
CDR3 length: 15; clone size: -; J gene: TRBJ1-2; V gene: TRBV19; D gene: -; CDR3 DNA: TGTGCCAGTAGTATAGTCGGCAGGTCTCCGGATGGCTACACCTTC; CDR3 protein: CASSIVGRSPDGYTF
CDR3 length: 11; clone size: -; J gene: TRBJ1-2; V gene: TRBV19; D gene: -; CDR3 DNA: TGTGCCAGTAGCACTGACTATGGCTACACCTTC; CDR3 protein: CASSTDYGYTF
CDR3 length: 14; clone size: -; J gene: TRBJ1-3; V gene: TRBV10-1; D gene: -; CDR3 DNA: TGCGCCAGCAGTCTGGACACCTCTGGAAACACCATATATTTT; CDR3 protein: CASSLDTSGNTIYF
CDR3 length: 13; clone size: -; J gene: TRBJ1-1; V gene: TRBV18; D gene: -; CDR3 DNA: TGTGCCAGCTCAGAGACATTATCCACTGAAGCTTTCTTT; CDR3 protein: CASSETLSTEAFF
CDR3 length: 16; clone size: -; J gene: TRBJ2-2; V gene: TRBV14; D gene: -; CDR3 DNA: TGTGCCAGCAGCCAAGATTGGGGAGTTGACACCGGGGAGCTGTTTTTT; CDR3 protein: CASSQDWGVDTGELFF
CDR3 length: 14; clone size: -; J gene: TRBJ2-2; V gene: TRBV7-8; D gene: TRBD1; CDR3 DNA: TGTGCCAGCAGCACCCGACAGGGGGCAAGGGAGCTGTTTTTT; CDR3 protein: CASSTRQGARELFF
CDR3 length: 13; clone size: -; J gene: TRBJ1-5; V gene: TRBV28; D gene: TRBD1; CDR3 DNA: TGTGCCAGCAGGCCAGGGGGAACTCAGCCCCAGCATTTT; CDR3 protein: CASRPGGTQPQHF
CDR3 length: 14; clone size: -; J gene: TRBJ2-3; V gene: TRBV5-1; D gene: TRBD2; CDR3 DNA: TGCGCCAGCAGGACTCTAGCGGGCACAGATACGCAGTATTTT; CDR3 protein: CASRTLAGTDTQYF
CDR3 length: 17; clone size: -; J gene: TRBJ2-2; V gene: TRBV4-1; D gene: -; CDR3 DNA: TGCGCCAGCAGCCCCCCTTCGAGTACAGGGAACACCGGGGAGCTGTTTTTT; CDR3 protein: CASSPPSSTGNTGELFF
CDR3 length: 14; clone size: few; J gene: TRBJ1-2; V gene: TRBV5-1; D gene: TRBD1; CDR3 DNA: TGCGCCAGCAGCCCGGGACAGGGAAACTATGGCTACACCTTC; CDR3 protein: CASSPGQGNYGYTF
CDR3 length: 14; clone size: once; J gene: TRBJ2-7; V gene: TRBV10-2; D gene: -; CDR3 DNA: TGCGCCAGCAGGGGGGCAGGTTACTCCTACGAGCAGTACTTC; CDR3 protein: CASRGAGYSYEQYF
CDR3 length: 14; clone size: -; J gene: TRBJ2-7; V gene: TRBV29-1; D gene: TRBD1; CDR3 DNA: TGCAGCGTTGAAGGTTCCGGGACAGGCCCCGAGCAGTACTTC; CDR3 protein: CSVEGSGTGPEQYF
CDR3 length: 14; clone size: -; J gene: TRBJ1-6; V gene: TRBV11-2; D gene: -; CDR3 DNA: TGTGCCAGCAGCTTACGGCAGGGGAATTCACCCCTCCACTTT; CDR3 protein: CASSLRQGNSPLHF
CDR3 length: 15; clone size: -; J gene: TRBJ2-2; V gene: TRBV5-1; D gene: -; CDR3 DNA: TGCGCCAGCAGCTTGGGGAGGGGAGACACCGGGGAGCTGTTTTTT; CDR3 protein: CASSLGRGDTGELFF
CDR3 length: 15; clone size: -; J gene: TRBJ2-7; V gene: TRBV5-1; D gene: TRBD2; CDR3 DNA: TGCGCCAGCAGCTTACCCCAAGCGGGAACCTACGAGCAGTACTTC; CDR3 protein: CASSLPQAGTYEQYF
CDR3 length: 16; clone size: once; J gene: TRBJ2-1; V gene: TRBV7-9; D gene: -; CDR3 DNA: TGTGCCAGCAGCCCGCCCACGGGGTCTCGCACCGATGAGCAGTTCTTC; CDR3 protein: CASSPPTGSRTDEQFF
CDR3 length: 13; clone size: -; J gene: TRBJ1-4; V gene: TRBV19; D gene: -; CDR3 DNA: TGTGCCAGCAAGCTGGGGAGACGGGAAAAACTGTTTTTT; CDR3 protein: CASKLGRREKLFF
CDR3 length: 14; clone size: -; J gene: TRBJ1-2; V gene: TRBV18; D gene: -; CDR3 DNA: TGTGCCAGCTCACATCTGCCCACCGAGGGTGGCTACACCTTC; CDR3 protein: CASSHLPTEGGYTF
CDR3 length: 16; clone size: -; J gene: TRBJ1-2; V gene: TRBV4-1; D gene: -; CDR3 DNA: TGCGCCAGCAGCCAACAACAGGGTCGTGCTAACTATGGCTACACCTTC; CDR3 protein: CASSQQQGRANYGYTF
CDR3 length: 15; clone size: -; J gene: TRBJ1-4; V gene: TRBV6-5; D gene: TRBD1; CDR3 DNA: TGTGCCAGCAGTTACTCGTTTGAGACAGGGGAAAAACTGTTTTTT; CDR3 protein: CASSYSFETGEKLFF
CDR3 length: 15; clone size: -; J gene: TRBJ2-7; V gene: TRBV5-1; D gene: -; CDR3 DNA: TGCGCCAGCAGCTTGCGACAGGAGAGCTCCTACGAGCAGTACTTC; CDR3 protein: CASSLRQESSYEQYF
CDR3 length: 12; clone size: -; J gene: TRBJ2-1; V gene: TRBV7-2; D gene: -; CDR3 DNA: TGTGCCAGCAGCCCACAGCGGGTAGAGCAGTTCTTC; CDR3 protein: CASSPQRVEQFF